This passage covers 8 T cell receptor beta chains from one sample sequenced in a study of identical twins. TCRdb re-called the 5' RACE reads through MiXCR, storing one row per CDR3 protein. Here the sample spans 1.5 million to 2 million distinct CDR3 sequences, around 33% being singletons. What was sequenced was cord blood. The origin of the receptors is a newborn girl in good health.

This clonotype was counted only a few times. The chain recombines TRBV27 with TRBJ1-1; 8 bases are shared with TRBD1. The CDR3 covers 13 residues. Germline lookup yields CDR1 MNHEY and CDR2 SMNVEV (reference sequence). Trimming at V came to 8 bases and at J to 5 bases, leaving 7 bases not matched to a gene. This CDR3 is CASGRTGRTEAFF. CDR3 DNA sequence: TGTGCCAGCGGACGGACAGGGAGGACTGAAGCTTTCTTT.

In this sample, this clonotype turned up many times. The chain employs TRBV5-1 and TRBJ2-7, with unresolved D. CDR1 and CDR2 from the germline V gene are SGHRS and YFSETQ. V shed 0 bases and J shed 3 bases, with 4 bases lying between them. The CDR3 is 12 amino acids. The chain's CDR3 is CASSLDHYEQYF. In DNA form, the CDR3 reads TGCGCCAGCAGCTTGGACCACTACGAGCAGTACTTC. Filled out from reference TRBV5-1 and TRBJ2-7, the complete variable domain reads KAGVTQTPRYLIKTRGQQVTLSCSPISGHRSVSWYQQTPGQGLQFLFEYFSETQRNKGNFPGRFSGRQFSNSRSEMNVSTLELGDSALYLCASSLDHYEQYFGPGTRLTVT.

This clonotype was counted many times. CDR3 coding DNA: TGTGCCAGCAGTTCTAGCGGGAGGGAGTATTTT. Translating gives CASSSSGREYF. The V gene is TRBV25-1, the J gene TRBJ2-3; 12 nucleotides line up with TRBD2. With V trimmed by 5 bases and J by 13 bases, 1 base remained unmatched. CDR3 size: 11 residues. The V gene's germline CDR1 is MGHDK and CDR2 SYGVNS.

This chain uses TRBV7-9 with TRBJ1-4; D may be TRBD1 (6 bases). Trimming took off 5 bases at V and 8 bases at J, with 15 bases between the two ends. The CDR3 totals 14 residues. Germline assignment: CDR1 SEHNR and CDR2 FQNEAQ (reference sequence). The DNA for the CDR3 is TGTGCCAGCAGCAAGGCCCCCAGGGGAGAAAAACTGTTTTTT. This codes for CASSKAPRGEKLFF.

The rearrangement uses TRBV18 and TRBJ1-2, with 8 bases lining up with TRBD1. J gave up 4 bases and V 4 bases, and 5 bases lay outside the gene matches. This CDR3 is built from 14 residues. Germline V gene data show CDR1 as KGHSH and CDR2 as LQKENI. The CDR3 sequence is CASSLGQDRYGYTF. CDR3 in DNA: TGTGCCAGCTCACTGGGACAGGACCGCTATGGCTACACCTTC.

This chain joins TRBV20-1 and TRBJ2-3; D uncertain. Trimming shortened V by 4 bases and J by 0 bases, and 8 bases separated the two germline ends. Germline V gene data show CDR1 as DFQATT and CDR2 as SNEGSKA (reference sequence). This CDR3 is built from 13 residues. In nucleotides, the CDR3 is TGCAGTGCTACCCCAACTAGCACAGATACGCAGTATTTT. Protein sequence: CSATPTSTDTQYF.

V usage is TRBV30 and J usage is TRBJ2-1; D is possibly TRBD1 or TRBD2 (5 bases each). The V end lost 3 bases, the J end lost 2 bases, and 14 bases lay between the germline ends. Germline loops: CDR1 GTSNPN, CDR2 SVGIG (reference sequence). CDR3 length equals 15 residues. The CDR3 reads CAWRRVGVPYNEQFF. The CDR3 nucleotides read TGTGCCTGGAGACGGGTGGGGGTACCCTACAATGAGCAGTTCTTC.

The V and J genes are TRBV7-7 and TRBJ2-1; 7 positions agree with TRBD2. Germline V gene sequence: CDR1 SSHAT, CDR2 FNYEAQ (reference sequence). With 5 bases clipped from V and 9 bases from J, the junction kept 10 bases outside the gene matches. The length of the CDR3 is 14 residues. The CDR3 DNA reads TGTGCCAGCAGCCCCGGCCCCACGGGGGGTGAGCAGTTCTTC. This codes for CASSPGPTGGEQFF.